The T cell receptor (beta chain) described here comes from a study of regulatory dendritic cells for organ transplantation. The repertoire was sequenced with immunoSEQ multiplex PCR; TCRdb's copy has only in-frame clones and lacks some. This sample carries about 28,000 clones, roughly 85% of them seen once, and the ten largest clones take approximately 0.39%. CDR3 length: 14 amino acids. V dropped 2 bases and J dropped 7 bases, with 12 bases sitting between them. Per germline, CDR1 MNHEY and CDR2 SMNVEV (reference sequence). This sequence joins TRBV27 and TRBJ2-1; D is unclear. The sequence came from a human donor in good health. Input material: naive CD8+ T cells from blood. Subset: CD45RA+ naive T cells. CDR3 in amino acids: CASSLASFANEQFF. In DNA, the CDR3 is TGTGCCAGCAGTTTAGCCAGTTTCGCAAATGAGCAGTTCTTC.